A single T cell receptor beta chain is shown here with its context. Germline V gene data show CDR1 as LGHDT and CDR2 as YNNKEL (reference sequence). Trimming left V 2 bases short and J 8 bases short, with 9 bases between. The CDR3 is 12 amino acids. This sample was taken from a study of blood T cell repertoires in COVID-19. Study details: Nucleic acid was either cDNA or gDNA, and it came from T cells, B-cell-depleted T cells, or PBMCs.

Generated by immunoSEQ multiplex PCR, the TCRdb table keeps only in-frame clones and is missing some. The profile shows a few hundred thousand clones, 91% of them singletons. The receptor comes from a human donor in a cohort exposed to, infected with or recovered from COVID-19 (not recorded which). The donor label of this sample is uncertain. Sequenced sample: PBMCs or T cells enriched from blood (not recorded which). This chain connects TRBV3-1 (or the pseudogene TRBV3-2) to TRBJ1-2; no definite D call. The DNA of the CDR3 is TGTGCCAGCAGCCAACAACGCGGAGGCTACACCTTC. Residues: CASSQQRGGYTF.